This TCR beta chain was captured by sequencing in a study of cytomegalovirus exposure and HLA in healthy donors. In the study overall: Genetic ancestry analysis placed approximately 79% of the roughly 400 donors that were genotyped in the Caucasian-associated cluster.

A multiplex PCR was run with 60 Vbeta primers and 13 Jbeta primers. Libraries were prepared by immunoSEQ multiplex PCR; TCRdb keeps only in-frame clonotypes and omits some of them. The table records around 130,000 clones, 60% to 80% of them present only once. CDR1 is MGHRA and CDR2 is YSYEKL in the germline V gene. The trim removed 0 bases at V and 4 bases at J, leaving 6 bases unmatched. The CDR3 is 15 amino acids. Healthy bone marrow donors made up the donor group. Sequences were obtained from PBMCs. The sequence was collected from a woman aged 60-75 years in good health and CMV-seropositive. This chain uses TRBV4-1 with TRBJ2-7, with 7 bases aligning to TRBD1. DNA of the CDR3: TGCGCCAGCAGCCAAGATCAAGGGGGCTGGTACGAGCAGTACTTC. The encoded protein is CASSQDQGGWYEQYF.